Presented here are 14 T cell receptor beta chains from one specimen sequenced in a study of blood T cell repertoires in COVID-19. The repertoire was sequenced with immunoSEQ multiplex PCR; TCRdb's copy has only in-frame clones and lacks some. The data show over 40,000 clones, roughly 89% seen once. The source material was peripheral blood. These receptors all come from a man older than 75 with acute or convalescent COVID-19.

The rearrangement uses TRBV6-2 or TRBV6-3 and TRBJ1-6; no definite D call. CDR1 is MNHEY, CDR2 SVGEGT, per germline. The CDR3 has 16 residues. The ends were cut back, 2 bases at V and 9 bases at J, with 17 bases in the middle. The CDR3, as DNA: TGTGCCAGCAGTTACCCCCCGGCCCAGCGGAGTTCACCCCTCCACTTT. Its protein product is CASSYPPAQRSSPLHF.

This chain joins TRBV30 and TRBJ1-3; 7 bases are a match to TRBD1. Looked up from germline, CDR1 is GTSNPN and CDR2 is SVGIG (reference sequence). V shed 6 bases, J shed 0 bases, and the junction held 11 bases outside the gene matches. The CDR3 totals 16 residues. The CDR3 coding sequence is TGTGCCTGTGTGACAGGGTCTTTTTCCTCTGGAAACACCATATATTTT. Translated, it gives CACVTGSFSSGNTIYF.

The chain links TRBV30 to TRBJ2-2, with D unclear. The CDR3 length is 15 residues. Germline assignment: CDR1 GTSNPN and CDR2 SVGIG (reference sequence). The V end was cut by 0 bases, the J end by 1 base, with 9 bases between. CDR3 sequence reads: CAWSVLGRNTGELFF. In DNA form, the CDR3 reads TGTGCCTGGAGTGTCCTGGGCAGGAACACCGGGGAGCTGTTTTTT.

The V and J genes are TRBV3-1 (or the pseudogene TRBV3-2) and TRBJ1-5; D is unclear. Trimming stripped 2 bases from V and 5 bases from J, with 13 bases between. The CDR3 contains 15 residues. CDR1 LGHDT and CDR2 YNNKEL come from the germline V gene (reference sequence). CDR3: CASSQRGNGYQPQHF. The CDR3 DNA sequence: TGTGCCAGCAGCCAACGAGGGAACGGTTATCAGCCCCAGCATTTT.

The V and J genes are TRBV14 and TRBJ2-1; weak D call: TRBD2 (6 bases). Per the germline V gene, CDR1 is SGHDN and CDR2 is FVKESK. The CDR3 has 16 residues. V gave up 0 bases and J gave up 4 bases, with 13 bases separating them. The CDR3 here is CASSQDIRGIYNEQFF. CDR3 in DNA: TGTGCCAGCAGCCAAGATATACGGGGGATTTACAATGAGCAGTTCTTC.

The J gene is TRBJ2-2, the V gene TRBV24-1, with TRBD1 matching 8 bases. Germline CDR1 reads KGHDR; CDR2 reads SFDVKD. With 12 bases clipped from V and 1 base from J, the junction kept 3 bases outside the gene matches. The CDR3 runs 13 residues. The CDR3 DNA is TGTGCCGCGGGACAGGAGAACACCGGGGAGCTGTTTTTT. Amino acids: CAAGQENTGELFF.

The V call is TRBV14, the J call TRBJ1-2; no definite D call. Germline CDR1 reads SGHDN; CDR2 reads FVKESK. This CDR3 is built from 12 residues. Trimming removed 1 base at V and 5 bases at J, with 5 bases between. CDR3 loop: CASSQASYGYTF. CDR3 in DNA: TGTGCCAGCAGCCAAGCCAGTTATGGCTACACCTTC. The variable domain in full, with the rest retrieved from reference TRBV14 and TRBJ1-2, is EAGVTQFPSHSVIEKGQTVTLRCDPISGHDNLYWYRRVMGKEIKFLLHFVKESKQDESGMPNNRFLAERTGGTYSTLKVQPAELEDSGVYFCASSQASYGYTFGSGTRLTVV.

The J gene is TRBJ2-5, the V gene TRBV2; D call uncertain. Trimming left V 2 bases short and J 1 base short, with 11 bases between. The CDR3 is made up of 15 amino acids. Germline V gene data show CDR1 as SNHLY and CDR2 as FYNNEI. The CDR3 spells CASSERRPPQETQYF. DNA of the CDR3: TGTGCCAGCAGTGAAAGGAGACCACCCCAAGAGACCCAGTACTTC. Full variable domain (rest looked up from reference TRBV2 and TRBJ2-5): EPEVTQTPSHQVTQMGQEVILRCVPISNHLYFYWYRQILGQKVEFLVSFYNNEISEKSEIFDDQFSVERPDGSNFTLKIRSTKLEDSAMYFCASSERRPPQETQYFGPGTRLLVL.

This clone was seen more than once but under ten times. The chain has TRBV6-6 and TRBJ1-2; maybe TRBD1 (5 bases). CDR1 is MNHNY and CDR2 is SVGAGI in the germline V gene (reference sequence). The CDR3 runs to 14 residues. Between the trimmed V and J ends, which lost 7 bases and 0 bases, there was a span of 12 bases. CDR3 DNA: TGTGCCAGCAACAGACCGACAGCTAACTATGGCTACACCTTC. Protein sequence: CASNRPTANYGYTF.

The chain couples TRBV4-1 to TRBJ1-4, with 8 nucleotides matching TRBD1. V dropped 4 bases and J dropped 4; count of bases not matched to a gene: 5. Germline V lookup: CDR1 MGHRA, CDR2 YSYEKL. CDR3 length: 15 amino acids. CDR3 nucleotide sequence: TGCGCCAGCAGCCGAACTACAGGGGGTAATGAAAAACTGTTTTTT. This codes for CASSRTTGGNEKLFF.

The gene calls are TRBV27 and TRBJ2-2; D call uncertain. The germline gives CDR1 MNHEY, CDR2 SMNVEV (reference sequence). Trimming removed 6 bases at V and 5 bases at J, with 7 bases between. This CDR3 contains 12 residues. CDR3 nucleotides: TGTGCCAGCAGGCTAGGAACCGGGGAGCTGTTTTTT. Its translation is CASRLGTGELFF.

The chain combines TRBV19 with TRBJ2-1; 11 bases map to TRBD1. CDR3 size: 16 residues. Germline V CDR1 and CDR2: LNHDA, SQIVND (reference sequence). V lost 5 bases and J lost 7; bases outside the gene matches: 10. This CDR3 reads CASSPPGTGGSNEQFF. In DNA, the CDR3 is TGTGCCAGTAGTCCGCCGGGGACAGGGGGTAGTAATGAGCAGTTCTTC.

This clone was seen just once. V and J are TRBV19 and TRBJ2-2; D is unresolved. The germline V and J ends were trimmed by 3 bases and 0 bases, with 11 bases remaining between them. This CDR3 region has 16 residues. Germline V gene sequence: CDR1 LNHDA, CDR2 SQIVND (reference sequence). The CDR3 region has the DNA TGTGCCAGTAGTATTGAGAGGTTACCGAACACCGGGGAGCTGTTTTTT. Its protein is CASSIERLPNTGELFF.

This clone was counted once. This sequence joins TRBV6-5 and TRBJ2-3, with TRBD2 matching 9 bases. J lost 0 bases, V lost 8 bases, and 3 bases had no gene match. Germline V lookup: CDR1 MNHEY, CDR2 SVGAGI. The CDR3 has 14 residues. The CDR3, as DNA: TGTGCCAGCGGGCTAGCGGGGAGCACAGATACGCAGTATTTT. Encoded protein: CASGLAGSTDTQYF.